A selection of T cell receptor beta chains follows, all from one sample in a study of control samples from healthy donors and cancer patients. Measured with immunoSEQ multiplex PCR; TCRdb has only the in-frame clones, and not every one. The sample yields about 69,000 clones, approximately 89% seen once. Sequenced input: PBMCs. All receptors derive from a man aged 55 to 70 with colorectal cancer. Each CDR3 is given with its conserved first and last residue. Each record gives: CDR3 DNA, CDR3 protein, clone size, D gene, J gene, V gene. D genes are given only for firm matches. Only some rows state a clone size, as once, few, many or a class for expanded clones.

DNA: TGCGCCAGCAGAAGGGAAAGGGCAACTAATGAAAAACTGTTTTTT; CDR3: CASRRERATNEKLFF; size: .; D: .; J: TRBJ1-4; V: TRBV4-1
DNA: TGCGCCAGCAGCCAAGATGGGGGAGGGACAACTTATGGCTACACCTTC; CDR3: CASSQDGGGTTYGYTF; size: .; D: .; J: TRBJ1-2; V: TRBV4-1
DNA: TGTGCCAGTAGTAACCGACAGGGTTTCCGCGAAAAACTGTTTTTT; CDR3: CASSNRQGFREKLFF; size: .; D: TRBD1; J: TRBJ1-4; V: TRBV19
DNA: TGTGCCAGCAGCTTGGAACCTATCTCGTACGAGCAGTACTTC; CDR3: CASSLEPISYEQYF; size: .; D: .; J: TRBJ2-7; V: TRBV5-5
DNA: TGTGCCAGCAGTCCCCCGGGGTTATGGACTGAAGCTTTCTTT; CDR3: CASSPPGLWTEAFF; size: .; D: .; J: TRBJ1-1; V: TRBV11-2
DNA: TGTGCCAGCAGCCCGCCGGGGGGGCCGTATACGCAGTATTTT; CDR3: CASSPPGGPYTQYF; size: .; D: TRBD2; J: TRBJ2-3; V: TRBV2
DNA: TGCGCCAGCAGCTTGCTTGATTCCTCTGGAAACACCATATATTTT; CDR3: CASSLLDSSGNTIYF; size: .; D: .; J: TRBJ1-3; V: TRBV5-1
DNA: TGTGCCAGCAGCTCTTACGACGATCAGCCCCAGCATTTT; CDR3: CASSSYDDQPQHF; size: .; D: .; J: TRBJ1-5; V: TRBV9
DNA: TGCAGCGTTGAACCTCAGACAGGGGCAAAAGCTTTCTTT; CDR3: CSVEPQTGAKAFF; size: .; D: TRBD1; J: TRBJ1-1; V: TRBV29-1
DNA: TGTGCCAGCTCACCACTGGGCAGGGGCACAGATACGCAGTATTTT; CDR3: CASSPLGRGTDTQYF; size: .; D: .; J: TRBJ2-3; V: TRBV18
DNA: TGTGCCAGCAGTGAGGCCGTTTATCAGCCCCAGCATTTT; CDR3: CASSEAVYQPQHF; size: .; D: .; J: TRBJ1-5; V: TRBV6-1
DNA: TGTGCCAGCAGGGGCTCCGGGGGGGACTCCTACGAGCAGTACTTC; CDR3: CASRGSGGDSYEQYF; size: .; D: TRBD2; J: TRBJ2-7; V: TRBV6-5
DNA: TGTGCCAGCAGCTTAGGTGGGACGGGGGGCAATGAGCAGTTCTTC; CDR3: CASSLGGTGGNEQFF; size: few; D: TRBD2; J: TRBJ2-1; V: TRBV7-7
DNA: TGTGCCAGCAGTTACTCAAGGACCCAAGGGGATGAGCAGTTCTTC; CDR3: CASSYSRTQGDEQFF; size: .; D: .; J: TRBJ2-1; V: TRBV6-5
DNA: TGTGCTAGTGGCCGGGGGGGTTTGGGCTACACCTTC; CDR3: CASGRGGLGYTF; size: .; D: .; J: TRBJ1-2; V: TRBV12-5
DNA: TGCAGCGCCTCGTCGGCTTACTATGGCTACACCTTC; CDR3: CSASSAYYGYTF; size: .; D: .; J: TRBJ1-2; V: TRBV29-1